Each of the 31 T cell receptor beta chains below was sequenced from the same sample in a study of CD8 T cells in ankylosing spondylitis. Notes on the study in general: The study identified a TCR beta motif of roughly eight highly homologous variants that appeared characteristic of ankylosing spondylitis blood.

MiXCR was run by TCRdb on the 5' RACE reads, yielding one entry per CDR3 protein. The sample includes roughly 400,000 distinct CDR3 sequences, around 24% of them seen just once. Their antigens remain unidentified. Material: blood, either unsorted or a sorted T cell fraction (not recorded which). Receptor source: a male donor with ankylosing spondylitis.

There are a few counts of this clonotype. The rearrangement joins TRBV6-5 to TRBJ2-2; D not certain. CDR3 length: 15 residues. Germline V gene lookup returns CDR1 MNHEY and CDR2 SVGAGI. Trimming pared 2 bases from V and 5 bases from J, leaving 12 bases between. CDR3 in amino acids: CASSYAPTWTGELFF. CDR3 bases: TGTGCCAGCAGTTACGCGCCCACCTGGACCGGGGAGCTGTTTTTT.

J is TRBJ1-1 and V is TRBV7-9, with unresolved D. The CDR3 extends over 15 amino acids. V was clipped by 0 bases and J by 4 bases, with 12 bases between them. Germline V CDR1 and CDR2: SEHNR, FQNEAQ (reference sequence). The CDR3 sequence: CASSLAPWESTEAFF. CDR3 in DNA: TGTGCCAGCAGCTTAGCGCCATGGGAATCCACTGAAGCTTTCTTT.

This clonotype was recorded once. The chain recombines TRBV4-1 with TRBJ2-7; 9 bases match TRBD2. J gave up 3 bases and V 0 bases, and 6 bases lay outside the gene matches. Germline loops: CDR1 MGHRA, CDR2 YSYEKL. The CDR3 sequence is 16 residues long. In nucleotides, the CDR3 is TGCGCCAGCAGCCAAGAGGGTCTAGCGGGGAACTACGAGCAGTACTTC. Its protein is CASSQEGLAGNYEQYF.

The rearrangement uses TRBV7-2 and TRBJ2-7, with TRBD2 matching over 7 bases. Germline lookup yields CDR1 SGHTA and CDR2 FQGNSA. V trimming: 0 bases; J trimming: 5 bases; junction bases outside the gene matches: 4. The CDR3 totals 14 residues. The CDR3, as DNA: TGTGCCAGCAGCTTAGCGGGAGGGCCTGACGAGCAGTACTTC. This translates into CASSLAGGPDEQYF.

The chain links TRBV12-3 or TRBV12-4 to TRBJ2-3; TRBD1 matches at 7 bases. The DNA end lines up better with TRBJ1-5; the J call may be wrong. The CDR3 loop spans 14 amino acids. This CDR3 reads CASSPLAGTDTQHF. The CDR3, as DNA: TGTGCCAGCAGTCCACTAGCGGGGACAGATACGCAGCATTTT.

The V and J genes are TRBV5-1 and TRBJ2-3, with 15 bases that match TRBD2. Germline CDR1 reads SGHRS; CDR2 reads YFSETQ. The CDR3 covers 18 residues. J lost 2 bases, V lost 2 bases, and 6 bases had no gene match. The CDR3 sequence: CASSFGLAGGRITDTQYF. The CDR3 DNA reads as TGCGCCAGCAGCTTCGGACTAGCGGGAGGGAGAATCACAGATACGCAGTATTTT.

This rearrangement joins TRBV4-1 to TRBJ2-6, with unresolved D. This CDR3 has 15 residues. Germline CDR1 and CDR2: MGHRA and YSYEKL. Trimming took off 3 bases at V and 2 bases at J, with 8 bases between the two ends. The CDR3 here is CASSHPGAGANVLTF. CDR3 bases: TGCGCCAGCAGCCACCCCGGAGCTGGGGCCAACGTCCTGACTTTC.

The V gene is TRBV6-4, the J gene TRBJ2-2; tentatively, D is TRBD1 (6 bases). Germline V gene sequence: CDR1 MRHNA, CDR2 SNTAGT. The V gene lost 5 bases and the J gene lost 6 bases, with 19 bases spanning the gap. The CDR3 loop spans 16 amino acids. CDR3 region: CASSPGTFRYSGELFF. The CDR3 DNA reads as TGTGCCAGCAGTCCCGGGACATTTAGATATTCCGGGGAGCTGTTTTTT.

The chain recombines TRBV5-1 with TRBJ2-3; the match to TRBD2 covers 7 bases. This CDR3 contains 16 residues. Germline V gene lookup returns CDR1 SGHRS and CDR2 YFSETQ. The V and J ends lost 4 bases and 2 bases, in that order; junction bases with no gene match: 10. This CDR3 is CASSPRTSPFTDTQYF. In DNA, the CDR3 is TGCGCCAGCAGCCCAAGGACTAGTCCCTTCACAGATACGCAGTATTTT.

This clonotype showed up just a few times. The rearrangement uses TRBV29-1 and TRBJ2-1; 12 bases fit TRBD2. V shed 3 bases and J 12 bases; nucleotides not matched to a gene: 9. The germline V gene has CDR1 SQVTM and CDR2 ANQGSEA. The length of the CDR3 is 14 residues. The CDR3 spells CSVETSGSYFWQFF. The CDR3 nucleotides are TGCAGCGTTGAGACTAGCGGGAGTTATTTTTGGCAGTTCTTC.

This clonotype occurred a few times. In DNA form, the CDR3 reads TGTGCCAGCAGTTACTCGGAGGTACGGGAGTTTTCCTACGAGCAGTACTTC. It yields the protein CASSYSEVREFSYEQYF. This sequence joins TRBV6-5 and TRBJ2-7; D perhaps matches TRBD2 (6 bases). CDR1 is MNHEY and CDR2 is SVGAGI in the germline V gene. This CDR3 has 17 amino acids. V lost 0 bases and J lost 1, with 16 bases in between.

The genes are TRBV6-5 and TRBJ2-7; TRBD1 matches at 9 bases. CDR1 is MNHEY, CDR2 SVGAGI, per germline. Losses at the gene ends were 4 bases for V and 2 bases for J; bases not matched to a gene: 6. The CDR3 is made up of 15 amino acids. The CDR3 loop reads CASSWGTGKTYEQYF. The CDR3, as DNA: TGTGCCAGCAGTTGGGGGACAGGGAAAACCTACGAGCAGTACTTC.

This clonotype was picked up many times. The chain links TRBV5-1 to TRBJ2-3, with D hard to call. V dropped 0 bases and J dropped 5 bases, with 10 bases sitting between them. This CDR3 has 14 residues. Germline CDR1 SGHRS, CDR2 YFSETQ. In DNA form, the CDR3 reads TGCGCCAGCAGCTTGGAGAACCTTGGAGATACGCAGTATTTT. This translates into CASSLENLGDTQYF.

The CDR3 here is CASSLRGEGYEQYF. The CDR3 DNA follows: TGTGCCAGCAGTTTAAGGGGGGAGGGCTACGAGCAGTACTTC. The chain is built from TRBV12-3 or TRBV12-4 and TRBJ2-7; possibly TRBD2 for D (7 bases). The CDR3 is 14 residues long. V lost 2 bases and J 3 bases, leaving 11 bases between the germline ends.

In DNA form, the CDR3 reads TGCGCCAGCAGCCATGAGCCGGGACTCCACTCCTACAATGAGCAGTTCTTC. Encoded protein: CASSHEPGLHSYNEQFF. V gene TRBV4-1 combines with J gene TRBJ2-1; D is perhaps TRBD2 (6 bases). V lost 3 bases, J lost 0 bases, and 15 bases lay in between. Germline V gene data show CDR1 as MGHRA and CDR2 as YSYEKL. The CDR3 is 17 amino acids.

This chain links TRBV5-1 with TRBJ1-4, with D tentatively TRBD1 (6 bases). Germline values: CDR1 SGHRS, CDR2 YFSETQ. The CDR3 is 13 residues long. V shed 5 bases and J shed 5 bases, with 10 bases lying between them. The DNA for the CDR3 is TGCGCCAGCAGGACAGGTACAAATGAAAAACTGTTTTTT. It yields the protein CASRTGTNEKLFF.

The chain recombines TRBV20-1 with TRBJ2-3; TRBD1 aligns across 11 bases. This CDR3 has 17 amino acids. The germline V gene has CDR1 DFQATT and CDR2 SNEGSKA (reference sequence). Trimming took 5 bases from V and 2 from J; bases not matched to a gene: 12. The CDR3 bases are TGCAGTGCTGAGGGGACAGGGGGAAGTCGGTACACAGATACGCAGTATTTT. It codes for CSAEGTGGSRYTDTQYF.

The V call is TRBV2, the J call TRBJ1-4; D is possibly TRBD1 (5 bases). Germline values: CDR1 SNHLY, CDR2 FYNNEI. V dropped 8 bases and J dropped 1 base, with 14 bases sitting between them. The CDR3 contains 15 residues. This CDR3 reads CASQLYRRTNEKLFF. The DNA for the CDR3 is TGTGCCAGCCAACTATACAGGCGAACTAATGAAAAACTGTTTTTT.

This clonotype was recorded a few times. This chain connects TRBV30 to TRBJ2-7; D is ambiguous. The germline gives CDR1 GTSNPN, CDR2 SVGIG (reference sequence). V was clipped by 3 bases and J by 3 bases, with 18 bases between them. This CDR3 region has 15 residues. The CDR3 loop is CAWRGGNAQGYEQYF. CDR3 nucleotide sequence: TGTGCCTGGAGGGGCGGTAACGCCCAAGGCTACGAGCAGTACTTC.

A few counts support this clonotype. The rearrangement links TRBV27 to TRBJ1-2; D is uncertain. There are 16 residues in the CDR3. V was cut by 6 bases and J by 4 bases, with 21 bases left in between. Germline values: CDR1 MNHEY, CDR2 SMNVEV (reference sequence). As DNA, the CDR3 is TGTGCCAGCAGCCCAGACACGGCCTCCTTTGGCTATGGCTACACCTTC. Amino acid sequence: CASSPDTASFGYGYTF.

This clonotype was seen a handful of times. The genes are TRBV20-1 and TRBJ1-1, with D unclear. The germline V gene encodes CDR1 DFQATT and CDR2 SNEGSKA (reference sequence). V lost 5 bases and J lost 1, with 14 bases in between. The CDR3 is 14 residues long. This CDR3 reads CSAYEAPGNTEAFF. CDR3 nucleotide sequence: TGCAGTGCTTACGAGGCCCCGGGGAACACTGAAGCTTTCTTT.

This clonotype has a count of ten or more. This rearrangement joins TRBV5-1 to TRBJ2-1, with 8 bases fitting TRBD2. Germline CDR1 is SGHRS and CDR2 is YFSETQ. V was clipped by 4 bases and J by 2 bases; unmatched bases: 5. The CDR3 length is 15 residues. CDR3 coding DNA: TGCGCCAGCAGCCATAGCGGGGAGCCCTACAATGAGCAGTTCTTC. Its protein is CASSHSGEPYNEQFF.

This clonotype came up a few times. The chain uses TRBV5-1 and TRBJ2-5; D is tentatively TRBD1 or TRBD2 (5 bases each). Trimming shortened V by 4 bases and J by 5 bases, and 18 bases separated the two germline ends. This CDR3 region has 15 residues. The germline gives CDR1 SGHRS, CDR2 YFSETQ. As DNA, the CDR3 is TGCGCCAGCAGCATGGGACCGAGACCTCTGGAGACCCAGTACTTC. It translates to CASSMGPRPLETQYF.

The rearrangement links TRBV6-2 or TRBV6-3 to TRBJ1-5; D uncertain. The CDR3 spans 16 residues. Germline V gene lookup returns CDR1 MNHEY and CDR2 SVGEGT. V was cut by 4 bases and J by 0 bases, with 13 bases left in between. CDR3 bases: TGTGCCAGCAGTTCAAGGACCCTCAATAGCAATCAGCCCCAGCATTTT. This codes for CASSSRTLNSNQPQHF.

The rearrangement links TRBV28 to TRBJ1-5; D might be TRBD1 (5 bases). Germline loops: CDR1 MDHEN, CDR2 SYDVKM. Trimming pared 6 bases from V and 2 bases from J, leaving 17 bases between. CDR3 size: 16 residues. The CDR3 bases are TGTGCCAGCAGCCCGAATGGGGGTGGAGGCAATCAGCCCCAGCATTTT. Its protein is CASSPNGGGGNQPQHF.

Only a few counts were recorded for this clonotype. The chain combines TRBV6-1 with TRBJ2-5; perhaps D is TRBD1 or TRBD2 (6 bases each). The CDR3 totals 14 residues. Between the trimmed V and J ends, which lost 5 bases and 2 bases, there was a span of 12 bases. Germline V gene data show CDR1 as MNHNS and CDR2 as SASEGT. CDR3 sequence (DNA): TGTGCCAGCAGTCCCCGAGGGGGGCAAGAGACCCAGTACTTC. This translates into CASSPRGGQETQYF.

A few counts support this clonotype. This CDR3 is CASCGDTQNSPLHF. Here the CDR3 DNA reads TGTGCCAGCTGTGGGGACACTCAGAATTCACCCCTCCACTTT. The J gene is TRBJ1-6, the V gene TRBV18, with D perhaps matching TRBD1 (6 bases). The CDR3 length is 14 residues. The V end lost 7 bases, the J end lost 7 bases, and 14 bases lay between the germline ends. CDR1 KGHSH and CDR2 LQKENI come from the germline V gene.

V is TRBV3-1 and J is TRBJ2-2; 8 bases agree with TRBD2. Germline V CDR1 and CDR2: LGHDT, YNNKEL (reference sequence). V lost 2 bases to trimming and J lost 1 base; unmatched junction nucleotides: 6. This CDR3 is 17 amino acids long. CDR3 protein: CASSQQAGALNTGELFF. DNA of the CDR3: TGTGCCAGCAGCCAACAAGCGGGAGCCCTGAACACCGGGGAGCTGTTTTTT.

About this clonotype itself: One junction end disagrees with the germline gene, perhaps due to a read error. V usage is TRBV28 and J usage is TRBJ2-7; 7 nucleotides line up with TRBD2. Germline V CDR1 and CDR2: MDHEN, SYDVKM. The CDR3 runs to 14 residues. The CDR3 DNA sequence: TGTGCCAGAAGTTTCCGCCTAGCGGTATACGAGCAGTACTTC. It codes for CARSFRLAVYEQYF.

The CDR3 here is CASSLGLARTDTQYF. The CDR3 region has the DNA TGTGCCAGCAGTCTCGGACTAGCGCGCACAGATACGCAGTATTTT. This chain joins TRBV7-2 and TRBJ2-3; TRBD2 agrees at 9 bases. CDR3 length: 15 amino acids. The J segment lost 1 base and the V segment lost 6 bases, leaving 5 bases of the junction unmatched. Per germline, CDR1 SGHTA and CDR2 FQGNSA.

The table lists this clonotype with a few counts. CDR3 sequence: CASSELQETQYF. As DNA, the CDR3 is TGTGCCAGCAGTGAACTCCAAGAGACCCAGTACTTC. V and J are TRBV6-1 and TRBJ2-5; the D is unclear. Germline CDR1 is MNHNS and CDR2 is SASEGT. CDR3 length: 12 amino acids. V was pared by 2 bases and J by 1 base, with 2 bases between.